Presented here are 25 T cell receptor beta chains from one specimen sequenced in a study of graft-versus-host responses after intestinal transplantation. The method was immunoSEQ multiplex PCR; TCRdb's version includes in-frame clones alone and lacks a portion of them. The top ten hold around 8% of the sample, which has roughly 80,000 clones, around 86% seen once. The antigens of these receptors remain unknown. Sequenced here: unstimulated CD8+ T cells sorted from spleen or lymph node cells, sampled before transplant. The receptors stem from a human donor who was the organ donor for an intestinal transplant.

The rearrangement links TRBV27 to TRBJ1-1; TRBD1 is a possible D gene (6 bases). CDR3 length equals 16 residues. Germline values: CDR1 MNHEY, CDR2 SMNVEV (reference sequence). V lost 3 bases and J 5 bases, leaving 19 bases between the germline ends. The CDR3 DNA is TGTGCCAGCAGTTTGTTTGGTGGGGGGCCGGGAACTGAAGCTTTCTTT. Translation gives CASSLFGGGPGTEAFF.

The chain uses TRBV28 and TRBJ2-1; TRBD1 aligns across 9 bases. The CDR3 totals 21 residues. The V and J ends lost 8 bases and 6 bases, in that order; junction bases with no gene match: 29. Germline values: CDR1 MDHEN, CDR2 SYDVKM. This CDR3 reads CASHDLIGDRVWERYSNEQFF. The DNA of the CDR3 is TGTGCCAGCCATGATTTAATCGGGGACAGGGTGTGGGAGAGGTATAGCAATGAGCAGTTCTTC.

This clone was counted once. This chain connects TRBV6-5 to TRBJ2-1; D is perhaps TRBD1 (5 bases). Trimming cost V 0 bases and J 7 bases, with 13 bases left between them. Germline CDR1 and CDR2: MNHEY and SVGAGI. This CDR3 has 15 amino acids. The CDR3 DNA is TGTGCCAGCAGTTACTCGTCTTTTGGGGCGAATGAGCAGTTCTTC. It translates to CASSYSSFGANEQFF.

The CDR3 nucleotides are TGTGCCAGCAAAGGGACTACCTCCTACGAGCAGTACTTC. This codes for CASKGTTSYEQYF. The chain links TRBV6-6 to TRBJ2-7, with 7 nucleotides matching TRBD2. Per germline, CDR1 MNHNY and CDR2 SVGAGI (reference sequence). This CDR3 comprises 13 residues. V was pared by 7 bases and J by 0 bases, with 3 bases of the junction left unmatched.

J is TRBJ2-3 and V is TRBV9; no clear D. Germline loops: CDR1 SGDLS, CDR2 YYNGEE. Between the trimmed V and J ends, which lost 3 bases and 4 bases, there was a span of 12 bases. The CDR3 has 14 residues. CDR3 sequence (DNA): TGTGCCAGCAGCGCCTCCGGTGGAGCAGATACGCAGTATTTT. Amino acids: CASSASGGADTQYF.

The chain recombines TRBV6-1 with TRBJ2-7; D call uncertain. V lost 0 bases, J lost 3 bases, and 15 bases lay in between. The CDR3 has 16 amino acids. Germline CDR1 is MNHNS and CDR2 is SASEGT. The CDR3 DNA reads as TGTGCCAGCAGTGAAGCTAAGGCGTTGGGCCTCTACGAGCAGTACTTC. Translating gives CASSEAKALGLYEQYF.

The chain carries TRBV5-6 and TRBJ1-1, with 10 bases fitting TRBD1. In germline, CDR1 is SGHDT, CDR2 YYEEEE. The CDR3 totals 14 residues. V lost 2 bases, J lost 6 bases, and 4 bases stayed unmatched. DNA of the CDR3: TGTGCCAGCAGCTTAGACAGGGGGCGGCCTGAAGCTTTCTTT. Its translation: CASSLDRGRPEAFF.

The chain uses TRBV7-3 and TRBJ2-5; the match to TRBD2 covers 9 bases. Germline CDR1 SGHTA, CDR2 FQGTGA. Trimming took 1 base from V and 3 from J; bases not matched to a gene: 3. This CDR3 has 15 amino acids. CDR3 sequence: CASSLMAGGKETQYF. The CDR3 coding sequence is TGTGCCAGCAGCTTAATGGCGGGGGGGAAAGAGACCCAGTACTTC.

This sequence joins TRBV28 and TRBJ1-2; 11 nucleotides align to TRBD1. There are 14 residues in the CDR3. CDR1 is MDHEN and CDR2 is SYDVKM in the germline V gene. Trimming cost V 7 bases and J 5 bases; bases outside gene matches: 6. CDR3 residues: CASTWGTGGYGYTF. The CDR3 nucleotides read TGTGCCAGCACCTGGGGGACAGGGGGTTATGGCTACACCTTC.

The CDR3 region is CASSQDPAGRYEQYF. DNA for the CDR3: TGCGCCAGCAGCCAAGATCCAGCGGGGCGGTACGAGCAGTACTTC. The chain recombines TRBV4-3 with TRBJ2-7; the match to TRBD2 covers 7 bases. With 0 bases clipped from V and 4 bases from J, the junction kept 6 bases outside the gene matches. CDR1 and CDR2 from the germline V gene are LGHNA and YSLEER. The CDR3 loop spans 15 amino acids.

This chain uses TRBV29-1 with TRBJ2-1; D may be TRBD1 (5 bases). This CDR3 region has 14 residues. Germline CDR1 and CDR2: SQVTM and ANQGSEA. Trimming shortened V by 4 bases and J by 0 bases, and 10 bases separated the two germline ends. The CDR3 protein is CSVGGASSYNEQFF. In DNA form, the CDR3 reads TGCAGCGTTGGTGGGGCCAGCTCCTACAATGAGCAGTTCTTC.

The CDR3 nucleotides read TGTGCCAGCAAGCCTGTCGGACGGCACACAGATACGCAGTATTTT. This translates into CASKPVGRHTDTQYF. The rearrangement joins TRBV7-8 to TRBJ2-3; no clear D. Trimming removed 7 bases from V and 2 bases from J, with 16 bases in between. Germline lookup yields CDR1 SGHVS and CDR2 FQNEAQ. The CDR3 is 15 amino acids.

This chain connects TRBV7-8 to TRBJ1-2, with D unclear. This CDR3 is built from 12 residues. Trimming removed 1 base from V and 6 bases from J, with 6 bases in between. The V gene's germline CDR1 is SGHVS and CDR2 FQNEAQ. CDR3 DNA: TGTGCCAGCAGCTTAGACGGAAATGGCTACACCTTC. Translating it yields CASSLDGNGYTF. The variable domain in full, with the rest retrieved from reference TRBV7-8 and TRBJ1-2, is GAGVSQSPRYKVAKRGQDVALRCDPISGHVSLFWYQQALGQGPEFLTYFQNEAQLDKSGLPSDRFFAERPEGSVSTLKIQRTQQEDSAVYLCASSLDGNGYTFGSGTRLTVV.

The chain couples TRBV6-4 to TRBJ2-2, with a tentative D call TRBD1 (6 bases). The CDR3 is made up of 14 amino acids. Trimming shortened V by 6 bases and J by 4 bases, and 12 bases separated the two germline ends. Per the germline V gene, CDR1 is MRHNA and CDR2 is SNTAGT. Here the CDR3 DNA reads TGTGCCAGCAGGGACAGCTCGACCACCGGGGAGCTGTTTTTT. Encoded protein: CASRDSSTTGELFF.

This chain uses TRBV7-9 with TRBJ2-4; 7 bases fit TRBD2. Germline CDR1 reads SEHNR; CDR2 reads FQNEAQ (reference sequence). This CDR3 spans 14 amino acids. V lost 5 bases to trimming and J lost 8 bases; unmatched junction nucleotides: 9. The CDR3 protein is CASSQTRGVDIQYF. The DNA of the CDR3 is TGTGCCAGCAGCCAAACTCGGGGGGTAGACATTCAGTACTTC.

This clone is a singleton in its sample. This chain connects TRBV4-2 to TRBJ1-2; D is undetermined. Germline V lookup: CDR1 LGHNA, CDR2 YNFKEQ. V was cut by 4 bases and J by 3 bases, with 12 bases left in between. This CDR3 has 14 amino acids. The CDR3, as DNA: TGTGCCAGCAGCCCCCTCCGGGCCTACTATGGCTACACCTTC. Its protein is CASSPLRAYYGYTF.

V gene TRBV7-9 combines with J gene TRBJ1-2; D remains ambiguous. The length of the CDR3 is 13 residues. Per the germline V gene, CDR1 is SEHNR and CDR2 is FQNEAQ (reference sequence). The V gene lost 5 bases and the J gene lost 4 bases, with 11 bases spanning the gap. Written as DNA, the CDR3 is TGTGCCAGCAGCGGACCCTACGGCTATGGCTACACCTTC. Translation: CASSGPYGYGYTF.

The chain couples TRBV7-9 to TRBJ1-2; TRBD1 is a possible D gene (5 bases). Germline values: CDR1 SEHNR, CDR2 FQNEAQ (reference sequence). The CDR3 length is 14 residues. The ends were cut back, 1 base at V and 2 bases at J, with 8 bases in the middle. This CDR3 reads CASSLGQGNYGYTF. DNA of the CDR3: TGTGCCAGCAGCTTAGGTCAGGGAAACTATGGCTACACCTTC.

The rearrangement joins TRBV9 to TRBJ2-3; D assignment may be TRBD1 or TRBD2 (5 bases each). V dropped 0 bases and J dropped 0 bases, with 11 bases sitting between them. CDR3 size: 16 residues. Germline V gene lookup returns CDR1 SGDLS and CDR2 YYNGEE. CDR3 DNA sequence: TGTGCCAGCAGCGTAGCGGGGCTCCTTAGCACAGATACGCAGTATTTT. Its translation: CASSVAGLLSTDTQYF.

The chain carries TRBV29-1 and TRBJ1-2; TRBD1 matches 7 bases. Trimming at V came to 5 bases and at J to 6 bases, leaving 15 bases not matched to a gene. The CDR3 consists of 15 residues. Per germline, CDR1 SQVTM and CDR2 ANQGSEA. In DNA, the CDR3 is TGCAGCGTTCCCGCCAAGGACAGGAGCTCCAATGGCTACACCTTC. Its translation: CSVPAKDRSSNGYTF.

The CDR3 sequence: CASSLVLGGNTEAFF. In nucleotides, the CDR3 is TGTGCCAGCAGCTTGGTGCTGGGGGGGAACACTGAAGCTTTCTTT. The chain is built from TRBV5-4 and TRBJ1-1; perhaps TRBD1 as D (5 bases). The CDR3 has 15 amino acids. The germline gives CDR1 SGHNT, CDR2 YYREEE (reference sequence). V lost 0 bases and J 1 base, leaving 10 bases between the germline ends.

V and J are TRBV25-1 and TRBJ1-6; TRBD1 might be the D (5 bases). The V and J ends lost 2 bases and 5 bases respectively, with 7 bases between them. Germline assignment: CDR1 MGHDK and CDR2 SYGVNS. CDR3 size: 14 residues. The CDR3 DNA is TGTGCCAGCAGTGAAGGGGGGGATAATTCACCCCTCCACTTT. Translating gives CASSEGGDNSPLHF. Full variable domain (remainder filled in from reference TRBV25-1 and TRBJ1-6): EADIYQTPRYLVIGTGKKITLECSQTMGHDKMYWYQQDPGMELHLIHYSYGVNSTEKGDLSSESTVSRIRTEHFPLTLESARPSHTSQYLCASSEGGDNSPLHFGNGTRLTVT.

The rearrangement uses TRBV5-1 and TRBJ2-3; D uncertain. This CDR3 is built from 14 residues. The germline V and J ends were trimmed by 2 bases and 4 bases, with 11 bases remaining between them. Germline loops: CDR1 SGHRS, CDR2 YFSETQ. The CDR3 nucleotides read TGCGCCAGCAGCTTCGAATTAAGCCCAGATACGCAGTATTTT. Its protein is CASSFELSPDTQYF.

This chain uses TRBV14 with TRBJ2-3, with 8 bases matching TRBD2. CDR1 is SGHDN and CDR2 is FVKESK in the germline V gene. The CDR3 contains 14 residues. V was pared by 1 base and J by 6 bases, with 3 bases of the junction left unmatched. The chain's CDR3 is CASSQGGGGDTQYF. For the CDR3, the DNA is TGTGCCAGCAGCCAAGGTGGCGGGGGGGATACGCAGTATTTT.

The genes are TRBV5-1 and TRBJ2-1, with D uncertain. Germline V gene lookup returns CDR1 SGHRS and CDR2 YFSETQ. This CDR3 has 13 residues. The V and J ends lost 7 bases and 3 bases respectively, with 11 bases between them. The CDR3 DNA reads TGCGCCAGCTTTTCACCGAACTACAATGAGCAGTTCTTC. Amino acids: CASFSPNYNEQFF.